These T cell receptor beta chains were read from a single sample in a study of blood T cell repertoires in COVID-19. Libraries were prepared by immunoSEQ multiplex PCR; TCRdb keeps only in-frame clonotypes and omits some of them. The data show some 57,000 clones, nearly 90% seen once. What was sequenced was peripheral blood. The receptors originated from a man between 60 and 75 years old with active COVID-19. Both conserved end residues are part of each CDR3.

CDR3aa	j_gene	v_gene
CAIRTGGGATGELFF	TRBJ2-2	TRBV10-3
CASSGERVSNQPQHF	TRBJ1-5	TRBV2
CASSFSTSGSGEQFF	TRBJ2-1	TRBV27
CASSQDSGANQPQHF	TRBJ1-5	TRBV3-1/TRBV3-2
CASSVGSTGGKETQYF	TRBJ2-5	TRBV9
CASSLGDRGQPQHF	TRBJ1-5	TRBV7-2
CAISEYPTEAFF	TRBJ1-1	TRBV10-3
CASSVDVGGVTEAFF	TRBJ1-1	TRBV9
CASSATLTTEKLFF	TRBJ1-4	TRBV19
CASSYGAGQQPQHF	TRBJ1-5	TRBV6-5
CASSRTGSLNTEAFF	TRBJ1-1	TRBV11-2
CASSQESGQGNSPLHF	TRBJ1-6	TRBV4-1
CASSQRLLRGKLFF	TRBJ1-4	TRBV11-2
CASSKTGGTNEKLFF	TRBJ1-4	TRBV19
CASSLVAGGTEQYF	TRBJ2-7	TRBV5-6
CASSSGLDYNEQFF	TRBJ2-1	TRBV5-4
CATSDRQGLLKQPQHF	TRBJ1-5	TRBV15
CASSLLDSNQPQHF	TRBJ1-5	TRBV6-5
CASSQDHYGGVTKNIQYF	TRBJ2-4	TRBV14
CASSLRGLVTSGLRVYEQYF	TRBJ2-7	TRBV27
CASSVRWAPAYEQYF	TRBJ2-7	TRBV19
CASSPPGLAGGTEQFF	TRBJ2-1	TRBV18
CASSLGAGTYEQYF	TRBJ2-7	TRBV5-1
CASSHSGRFGELFF	TRBJ2-2	TRBV5-1
CASRPYRVQPQHF	TRBJ1-5	TRBV10-2
CASSLIGQETQYF	TRBJ2-5	TRBV7-2